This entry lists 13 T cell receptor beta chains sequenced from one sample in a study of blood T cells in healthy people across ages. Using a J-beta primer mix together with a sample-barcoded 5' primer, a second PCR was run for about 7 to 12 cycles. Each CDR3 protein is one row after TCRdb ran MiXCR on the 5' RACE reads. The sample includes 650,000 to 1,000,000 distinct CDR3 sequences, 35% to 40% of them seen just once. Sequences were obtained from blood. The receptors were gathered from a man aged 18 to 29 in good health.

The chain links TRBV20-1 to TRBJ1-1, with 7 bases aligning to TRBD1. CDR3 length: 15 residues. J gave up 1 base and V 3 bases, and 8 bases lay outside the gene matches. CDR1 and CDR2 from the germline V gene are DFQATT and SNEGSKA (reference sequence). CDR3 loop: CSASSGGVWNTEAFF. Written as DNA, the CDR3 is TGCAGTGCTAGTTCAGGGGGGGTCTGGAACACTGAAGCTTTCTTT.

CDR3 sequence (DNA): TGTGCCAGCAGCCCCACGGATCACACAGATACCTACGAGCAGTACTTC. Amino acid sequence: CASSPTDHTDTYEQYF. V usage is TRBV11-2 and J usage is TRBJ2-5; no clear D gene. The J call may be faulty, since TRBJ2-7 better matches the DNA end. The CDR3 has 16 amino acids. CDR1 and CDR2 from the germline V gene are SGHAT and FQNNGV.

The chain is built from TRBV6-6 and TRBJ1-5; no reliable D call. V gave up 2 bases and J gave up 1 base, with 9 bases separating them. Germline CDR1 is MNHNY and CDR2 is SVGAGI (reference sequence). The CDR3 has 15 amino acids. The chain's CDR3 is CASSYDRASNQPQHF. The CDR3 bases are TGTGCCAGCAGTTACGACCGGGCGAGCAATCAGCCCCAGCATTTT.

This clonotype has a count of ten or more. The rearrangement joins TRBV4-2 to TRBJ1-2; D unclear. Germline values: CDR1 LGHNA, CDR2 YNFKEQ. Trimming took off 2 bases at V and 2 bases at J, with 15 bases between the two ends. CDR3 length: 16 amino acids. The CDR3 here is CASSQNAHSGNYGYTF. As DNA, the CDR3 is TGTGCCAGCAGCCAAAATGCCCATTCAGGAAACTATGGCTACACCTTC.

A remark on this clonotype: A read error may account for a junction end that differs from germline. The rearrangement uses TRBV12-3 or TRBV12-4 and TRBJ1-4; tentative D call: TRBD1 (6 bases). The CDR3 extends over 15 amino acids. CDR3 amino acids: CARRPTGRANEKLFF. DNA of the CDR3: TGTGCCCGCAGGCCCACAGGGCGGGCTAATGAAAAACTGTTTTTT.

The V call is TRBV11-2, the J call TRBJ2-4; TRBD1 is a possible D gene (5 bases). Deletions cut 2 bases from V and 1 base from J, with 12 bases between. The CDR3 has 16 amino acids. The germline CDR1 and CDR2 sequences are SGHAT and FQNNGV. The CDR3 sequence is CASSLNAAGAKNIQYF. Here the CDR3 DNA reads TGTGCCAGCAGCTTAAACGCCGCAGGGGCCAAAAACATTCAGTACTTC.

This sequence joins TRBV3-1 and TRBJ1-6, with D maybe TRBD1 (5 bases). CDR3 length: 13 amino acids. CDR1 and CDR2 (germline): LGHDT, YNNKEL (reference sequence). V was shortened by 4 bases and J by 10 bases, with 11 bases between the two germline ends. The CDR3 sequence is CASSPGRESPLHF. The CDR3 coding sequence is TGTGCCAGCAGCCCCGGCAGGGAATCACCCCTCCACTTT. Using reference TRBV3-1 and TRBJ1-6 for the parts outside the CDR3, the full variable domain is DTAVSQTPKYLVTQMGNDKSIKCEQNLGHDTMYWYKQDSKKFLKIMFSYNNKELIINETVPNRFSPKSPDKAHLNLHINSLELGDSAVYFCASSPGRESPLHFGNGTRLTVT.

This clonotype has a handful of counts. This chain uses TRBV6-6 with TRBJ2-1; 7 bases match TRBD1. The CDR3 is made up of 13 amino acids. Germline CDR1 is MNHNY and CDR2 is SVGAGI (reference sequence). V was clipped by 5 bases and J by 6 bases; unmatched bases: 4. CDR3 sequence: CASSDWDSNEQFF. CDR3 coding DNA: TGTGCCAGCAGTGACTGGGACAGCAATGAGCAGTTCTTC.

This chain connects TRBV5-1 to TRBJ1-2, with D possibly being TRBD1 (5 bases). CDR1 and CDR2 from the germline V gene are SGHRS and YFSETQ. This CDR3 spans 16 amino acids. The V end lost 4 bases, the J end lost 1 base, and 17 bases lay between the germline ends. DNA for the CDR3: TGCGCCAGCAGCCCTCTACAGGTTGGGATTAACTATGGCTACACCTTC. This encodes CASSPLQVGINYGYTF.

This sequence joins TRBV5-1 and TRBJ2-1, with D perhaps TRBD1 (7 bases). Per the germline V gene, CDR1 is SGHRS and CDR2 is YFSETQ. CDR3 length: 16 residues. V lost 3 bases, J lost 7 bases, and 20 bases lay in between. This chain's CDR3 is CASSYVPGAGGNEQFF. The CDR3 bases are TGCGCCAGCAGCTATGTTCCCGGGGCAGGGGGGAATGAGCAGTTCTTC.

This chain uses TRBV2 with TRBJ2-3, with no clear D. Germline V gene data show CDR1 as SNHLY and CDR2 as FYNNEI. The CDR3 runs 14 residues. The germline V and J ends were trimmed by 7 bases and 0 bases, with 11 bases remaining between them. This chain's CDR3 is CASTTLGSTDTQYF. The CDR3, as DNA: TGTGCCAGCACTACATTAGGGAGCACAGATACGCAGTATTTT.

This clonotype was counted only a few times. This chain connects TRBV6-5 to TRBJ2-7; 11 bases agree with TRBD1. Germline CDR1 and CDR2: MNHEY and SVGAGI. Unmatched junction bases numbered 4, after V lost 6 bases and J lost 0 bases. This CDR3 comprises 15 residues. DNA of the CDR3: TGTGCCAGCAGCCGGGACAGGGGGAGCTCCTACGAGCAGTACTTC. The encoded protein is CASSRDRGSSYEQYF.

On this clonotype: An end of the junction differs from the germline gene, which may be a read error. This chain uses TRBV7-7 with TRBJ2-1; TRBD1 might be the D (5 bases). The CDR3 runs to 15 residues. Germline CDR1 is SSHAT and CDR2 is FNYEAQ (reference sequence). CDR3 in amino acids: CASSDRTSSYNEQFF. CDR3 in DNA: TGTGCTAGCAGCGATAGGACAAGCTCCTACAATGAGCAGTTCTTC.